This entry lists 14 T cell receptor beta chains sequenced from one sample in a study of technical replicates of blood from a few donors. The table came from immunoSEQ multiplex PCR; TCRdb's copy has only in-frame clones and leaves some out. The sample contains about 98,000 clones, approximately 96% of which appear only once. Input material: T cells isolated from PBMCs. All receptors derive from a human donor in good health.

The chain employs TRBV20-1 and TRBJ1-2, with 7 bases fitting TRBD1. Germline V gene lookup returns CDR1 DFQATT and CDR2 SNEGSKA (reference sequence). The CDR3 contains 11 residues. The CDR3 loop reads CTGGTPYGYTF. CDR3 nucleotide sequence: TGCACAGGGGGAACACCATATGGCTACACCTTC.

The rearrangement links TRBV20-1 to TRBJ2-3; 8 bases are a match to TRBD2. CDR3 length: 11 amino acids. CDR1 and CDR2 from the germline V gene are DFQATT and SNEGSKA (reference sequence). Unmatched junction bases numbered 3, after V lost 3 bases and J lost 10 bases. Here the CDR3 reads CSARTSVAQYF. As DNA, the CDR3 is TGCAGTGCTAGGACTAGCGTGGCGCAGTATTTT.

The chain couples TRBV27 to TRBJ2-1, with TRBD2 matching 9 bases. V shed 7 bases and J 5 bases; nucleotides not matched to a gene: 9. The CDR3 has 15 residues. The V gene's germline CDR1 is MNHEY and CDR2 SMNVEV (reference sequence). The DNA of the CDR3 is TGTGCCAGCACCCGATGGACTAGCGATCACAATGAGCAGTTCTTC. It yields the protein CASTRWTSDHNEQFF.

This clone is a singleton in its sample. This chain uses TRBV6-1 with TRBJ1-1, with D perhaps matching TRBD1 (5 bases). V gave up 5 bases and J gave up 6 bases, with 10 bases separating them. The CDR3 is made up of 12 amino acids. Germline assignment: CDR1 MNHNS and CDR2 SASEGT. The CDR3 DNA is TGTGCCAGCAGTAACCAGGGTTCTGAAGCTTTCTTT. This sequence encodes CASSNQGSEAFF.

The rearrangement uses TRBV7-3 and TRBJ2-1; TRBD2 matches at 9 bases. The CDR3 loop spans 16 amino acids. The V segment lost 3 bases and the J segment 8 bases; nucleotides outside the gene matches: 11. CDR1 SGHTA and CDR2 FQGTGA come from the germline V gene. The CDR3 DNA reads TGTGCCAGCAGCTTGGATAGCGGGGGTTTTAGGGATGAGCAGTTCTTC. Protein product: CASSLDSGGFRDEQFF.

The chain uses TRBV2 and TRBJ2-7; 7 bases fit TRBD2. The ends lost 3 bases at V and 1 base at J; junction bases unmatched: 12. CDR1 SNHLY and CDR2 FYNNEI come from the germline V gene. This CDR3 region has 17 residues. CDR3: CASSDGEGGRFSYEQYF. CDR3 nucleotides: TGTGCCAGCAGTGATGGGGAGGGAGGGAGGTTTTCCTACGAGCAGTACTTC.

This clone was found once. The chain combines TRBV29-1 with TRBJ2-5, with D possibly being TRBD2 (6 bases). Between the trimmed V and J ends, which lost 6 bases and 5 bases, there was a span of 16 bases. CDR3 length equals 13 residues. CDR1 is SQVTM and CDR2 is ANQGSEA in the germline V gene. In DNA form, the CDR3 reads TGCAGCGTGGCGCGGGGTGATGGGGAGACCCAGTACTTC. It codes for CSVARGDGETQYF. The complete variable domain, with remaining parts taken from reference TRBV29-1 and TRBJ2-5, reads SAVISQKPSRDICQRGTSLTIQCQVDSQVTMMFWYRQQPGQSLTLIATANQGSEATYESGFVIDKFPISRPNLTFSTLTVSNMSPEDSSIYLCSVARGDGETQYFGPGTRLLVL.

V is TRBV6-6 and J is TRBJ1-2; 10 bases agree with TRBD1. The CDR3 spans 16 residues. J lost 8 bases, V lost 2 bases, and 11 bases had no gene match. Germline CDR1 and CDR2: MNHNY and SVGAGI (reference sequence). The CDR3 DNA follows: TGTGCCAGCAGTTACGAGACAGGGGGCTACACAGAGGGCTACACCTTC. It is translated as CASSYETGGYTEGYTF.

This sequence joins TRBV27 and TRBJ2-7, with 10 bases aligning to TRBD1. The CDR3 extends over 12 amino acids. Looked up from germline, CDR1 is MNHEY and CDR2 is SMNVEV (reference sequence). Losses at the gene ends were 4 bases for V and 7 bases for J; bases not matched to a gene: 1. CDR3 loop: CASSWTGGEQYF. The CDR3 DNA reads as TGTGCCAGCAGTTGGACAGGGGGAGAGCAGTACTTC.

The CDR3 region is CASSQLIDFYEQYF. As DNA, the CDR3 is TGCGCCAGCAGCCAACTCATCGACTTCTACGAGCAGTACTTC. The chain joins TRBV4-1 to TRBJ2-7; no clear D. Germline CDR1 reads MGHRA; CDR2 reads YSYEKL. The CDR3 consists of 14 residues. Trimming took off 2 bases at V and 3 bases at J, with 11 bases between the two ends.

The chain joins TRBV19 to TRBJ1-1; the D gene is possibly TRBD1 (6 bases). Trimming pared 3 bases from V and 0 bases from J, leaving 17 bases between. Germline V gives CDR1 LNHDA, CDR2 SQIVND (reference sequence). The CDR3 is 17 amino acids. This CDR3 is CASSMYRTAPMNTEAFF. The CDR3 DNA sequence: TGTGCCAGTAGTATGTATAGGACAGCTCCCATGAACACTGAAGCTTTCTTT.

The V and J genes are TRBV7-9 and TRBJ2-2; TRBD2 might be the D (5 bases). Germline CDR1 reads SEHNR; CDR2 reads FQNEAQ (reference sequence). CDR3 length equals 16 residues. Trimming removed 6 bases at V and 4 bases at J, with 18 bases between. Here the CDR3 DNA reads TGTGCCAGCAGTCCACGGGGAATCTCTGTCACCGGGGAGCTGTTTTTT. Translating gives CASSPRGISVTGELFF.

J is TRBJ2-7 and V is TRBV4-1, with D unresolved. The germline V gene has CDR1 MGHRA and CDR2 YSYEKL. V was trimmed by 1 base and J by 2 bases, leaving 9 bases between them. The CDR3 sequence is 14 residues long. The CDR3 sequence: CASSQVVPPYEQYF. The CDR3 DNA reads TGCGCCAGCAGCCAAGTAGTTCCCCCCTACGAGCAGTACTTC.

This sequence joins TRBV4-2 and TRBJ1-5, with 8 bases that match TRBD1. The V segment lost 1 base and the J segment 0 bases; nucleotides outside the gene matches: 8. CDR1 LGHNA and CDR2 YNFKEQ come from the germline V gene. The CDR3 is 18 residues long. The CDR3 DNA reads TGTGCCAGCAGCCAAGTACAGGGGGTGGACTATAGCAATCAGCCCCAGCATTTT. Translated, it gives CASSQVQGVDYSNQPQHF.